This entry lists 18 T cell receptor beta chains sequenced from one sample in a study of cytomegalovirus exposure and HLA in healthy donors. Some clones are missing from TCRdb's copy, which holds only in-frame ones; the method was immunoSEQ multiplex PCR. Of about 220,000 clones listed, about nine tenths are singletons. Sequenced material: PBMCs. These receptors originate from a woman in her late teens or twenties in good health and CMV-seronegative.

A single count supports this clone. The chain links TRBV6-5 to TRBJ2-7; possibly TRBD2 for D (5 bases). Between the trimmed V and J ends, which lost 0 bases and 6 bases, there was a span of 6 bases. The length of the CDR3 is 12 residues. Looked up from germline, CDR1 is MNHEY and CDR2 is SVGAGI. CDR3 in amino acids: CASSYSRVEQYF. Here the CDR3 DNA reads TGTGCCAGCAGTTACTCGAGGGTCGAGCAGTACTTC.

The chain is built from TRBV30 and TRBJ2-1; D remains ambiguous. CDR3 length: 15 residues. Germline CDR1 is GTSNPN and CDR2 is SVGIG (reference sequence). With 0 bases removed from V and 0 bases from J, the gap between germline ends came to 9 bases. CDR3 DNA sequence: TGTGCCTGGAGTGTCCGGCACAGCTCCTACAATGAGCAGTTCTTC. As protein: CAWSVRHSSYNEQFF.

The V call is TRBV29-1, the J call TRBJ1-1, with D hard to call. Germline-derived CDR1 and CDR2 are SQVTM and ANQGSEA. The CDR3 length is 11 residues. The ends were cut back, 7 bases at V and 0 bases at J, with 6 bases in the middle. The CDR3 loop is CSGGMNTEAFF. The CDR3 DNA reads TGCAGCGGAGGGATGAACACTGAAGCTTTCTTT.

This clone was counted only a few times. The chain is built from TRBV25-1 and TRBJ2-7; 7 bases are shared with TRBD1. J gave up 6 bases and V 6 bases, and 20 bases lay outside the gene matches. Germline CDR1 MGHDK, CDR2 SYGVNS. The CDR3 runs 17 residues. CDR3 in amino acids: CASSSWGVAGGNREQYF. The CDR3 DNA reads TGTGCCAGCAGCTCCTGGGGCGTTGCAGGGGGTAACCGCGAGCAGTACTTC.

The gene calls are TRBV13 and TRBJ1-2; D is uncertain. V lost 6 bases and J 8 bases, leaving 13 bases between the germline ends. The CDR3 contains 12 residues. Germline loops: CDR1 PRHDT, CDR2 FYEKMQ (reference sequence). The CDR3: CASRSELWGYTF. The CDR3 region has the DNA TGTGCCAGCAGGTCGGAGCTGTGGGGCTACACCTTC.

The chain recombines TRBV18 with TRBJ2-7, with TRBD2 matching over 13 bases. The V gene end was trimmed by 2 bases and the J gene end by 2 bases; junction bases not matched to a gene: 6. Germline V gives CDR1 KGHSH, CDR2 LQKENI. The CDR3 has 17 amino acids. The CDR3 DNA sequence: TGTGCCAGCTCACCAAGGACTAGCGGGAGTGCCCCCTACGAGCAGTACTTC. This codes for CASSPRTSGSAPYEQYF.

This sequence joins TRBV7-3 and TRBJ2-7, with 11 nucleotides matching TRBD2. The CDR3 extends over 17 amino acids. V shed 5 bases, J shed 3 bases, and the junction held 12 bases outside the gene matches. Germline CDR1 and CDR2: SGHTA and FQGTGA. The CDR3 reads CASSPQSGTSGFYEQYF. The CDR3 bases are TGTGCCAGCAGCCCCCAATCCGGGACTAGCGGTTTCTACGAGCAGTACTTC.

The sample holds a few counts of this clone. The gene calls are TRBV7-8 and TRBJ2-5, with unresolved D. The V and J ends lost 4 bases and 7 bases respectively, with 13 bases between them. There are 13 residues in the CDR3. Germline CDR1 is SGHVS and CDR2 is FQNEAQ. The CDR3 DNA is TGTGCCAGCAGCTGGGCCCCCGGTGGGACCCAGTACTTC. Translating it yields CASSWAPGGTQYF.

This rearrangement joins TRBV5-1 to TRBJ2-7, with 11 bases fitting TRBD2. The germline CDR1 and CDR2 sequences are SGHRS and YFSETQ. The CDR3 consists of 13 residues. The V segment lost 5 bases and the J segment 4 bases; nucleotides outside the gene matches: 2. In DNA form, the CDR3 reads TGCGCCAGCAGTAGCGGGAGGGCTTACGAGCAGTACTTC. Amino acids: CASSSGRAYEQYF.

The chain uses TRBV12-5 and TRBJ1-1; perhaps TRBD1 as D (6 bases). There are 14 residues in the CDR3. CDR1 and CDR2 (germline): LGHNT, FRNRAP. Trimming cost V 4 bases and J 0 bases, with 9 bases left between them. CDR3 region: CASGSGQLNTEAFF. The DNA of the CDR3 is TGTGCTAGTGGTTCGGGACAACTGAACACTGAAGCTTTCTTT.

In its sample, this clone was seen once. The chain has TRBV6-6 and TRBJ2-7; TRBD2 is a possible D gene (6 bases). V lost 7 bases, J lost 6 bases, and 10 bases lay in between. The CDR3 spans 11 residues. Germline CDR1 is MNHNY and CDR2 is SVGAGI (reference sequence). In nucleotides, the CDR3 is TGTGCCAGCACCAAGGGAGGCGAGCAGTACTTC. The encoded protein is CASTKGGEQYF.

The chain employs TRBV7-2 and TRBJ2-7; D perhaps matches TRBD1 (6 bases). Germline V gene sequence: CDR1 SGHTA, CDR2 FQGNSA. Trimming shortened V by 5 bases and J by 5 bases, and 16 bases separated the two germline ends. This CDR3 has 14 amino acids. The CDR3 loop is CASSLGTFQDEQYF. The CDR3 coding sequence is TGTGCCAGCAGCCTTGGGACATTTCAGGACGAGCAGTACTTC.

The chain couples TRBV4-1 to TRBJ2-7; maybe TRBD2 (6 bases). Trimming stripped 1 base from V and 4 bases from J, with 8 bases between. Looked up from germline, CDR1 is MGHRA and CDR2 is YSYEKL. This CDR3 contains 13 residues. DNA for the CDR3: TGCGCCAGCAGCCAAGGTAGCGGTTACGAGCAGTACTTC. It yields the protein CASSQGSGYEQYF.

The chain employs TRBV10-1 and TRBJ2-1, with TRBD2 matching 10 bases. Germline V gives CDR1 WNHNN, CDR2 SYGVQD (reference sequence). CDR3 length: 16 amino acids. V lost 3 bases to trimming and J lost 8 bases; unmatched junction nucleotides: 10. CDR3 protein: CASSELAGGLEDEQFF. Here the CDR3 DNA reads TGCGCCAGCAGTGAATTAGCGGGAGGTCTGGAAGATGAGCAGTTCTTC.

V usage is TRBV9 and J usage is TRBJ1-1, with unresolved D. The CDR3 contains 13 residues. V shed 4 bases and J shed 3 bases, with 10 bases lying between them. CDR1 is SGDLS, CDR2 YYNGEE, per germline. CDR3 loop: CASSTHRDTEAFF. In nucleotides, the CDR3 is TGTGCCAGCAGCACACACCGGGACACTGAAGCTTTCTTT.

The chain joins TRBV19 to TRBJ2-7, with D tentatively TRBD1 (6 bases). The V gene lost 3 bases and the J gene lost 6 bases, with 18 bases spanning the gap. The CDR3 sequence is 15 residues long. The germline CDR1 and CDR2 sequences are LNHDA and SQIVND (reference sequence). The CDR3 nucleotides read TGTGCCAGTAGTATCGGTAGGGGGAGCCACGGCGAGCAGTACTTC. The encoded protein is CASSIGRGSHGEQYF.

The DNA of the CDR3 is TGTGCCAGCAGTGAATGGACAGATGGGGGCACAGATACGCAGTATTTT. Encoded protein: CASSEWTDGGTDTQYF. The V and J genes are TRBV6-1 and TRBJ2-3; perhaps TRBD1 as D (6 bases). CDR3 length: 16 amino acids. Trimming removed 2 bases from V and 1 base from J, with 13 bases in between. Germline V gene sequence: CDR1 MNHNS, CDR2 SASEGT.

V gene TRBV10-3 combines with J gene TRBJ2-7, with 9 nucleotides matching TRBD2. Germline CDR1 ENHRY, CDR2 SYGVKD. Trimming at V came to 5 bases and at J to 2 bases, leaving 10 bases not matched to a gene. The CDR3 spans 16 residues. CDR3 coding DNA: TGTGCCATCAGTCCGACTAGCGGTGGGAATCCCTACGAGCAGTACTTC. Amino acid sequence: CAISPTSGGNPYEQYF.